What follows are 11 T cell receptor beta chains derived from one specimen sequenced in a study of blood T cell repertoires in COVID-19. Clones were sequenced by immunoSEQ multiplex PCR, and TCRdb holds only the in-frame ones, with some missing. The table has 300,000 to 350,000 clones, around nine tenths seen once; the top ten hold around 5%. The material sequenced was PBMCs or T cells enriched from blood (not recorded which). Every receptor here comes from a man aged 25-40 years who had recovered from COVID-19.

The chain carries TRBV2 and TRBJ2-3; 7 bases align to TRBD1. Germline CDR1 and CDR2: SNHLY and FYNNEI. V dropped 7 bases and J dropped 0; count of bases not matched to a gene: 7. CDR3 size: 15 residues. CDR3 sequence reads: CASKVRGQSTDTQYF. CDR3 coding DNA: TGTGCCAGCAAAGTACGGGGACAGAGCACAGATACGCAGTATTTT.

V usage is TRBV6-1 and J usage is TRBJ1-3, with D perhaps matching TRBD1 (5 bases). The V end was cut by 2 bases, the J end by 9 bases, with 11 bases between. The CDR3 is made up of 13 amino acids. Germline CDR1 reads MNHNS; CDR2 reads SASEGT. The CDR3 protein is CASSERGSSTIYF. The CDR3 DNA sequence: TGTGCCAGCAGTGAACGGGGGAGTAGCACCATATATTTT.

The chain joins TRBV28 to TRBJ1-6, with D unclear. The V gene's germline CDR1 is MDHEN and CDR2 SYDVKM. The CDR3 sequence is 13 residues long. V lost 6 bases to trimming and J lost 5 bases, with 8 bases between them. The DNA of the CDR3 is TGTGCCAGCAGCTGGAGAGATAATTCACCCCTCCACTTT. It encodes CASSWRDNSPLHF.

The chain joins TRBV7-9 to TRBJ2-2; weak D call: TRBD2 (6 bases). The germline V gene encodes CDR1 SEHNR and CDR2 FQNEAQ (reference sequence). This CDR3 has 15 residues. V was pared by 8 bases and J by 3 bases, with 16 bases between. The CDR3 is CASPGSGADTGELFF. Written as DNA, the CDR3 is TGTGCCAGCCCCGGGAGTGGGGCGGACACCGGGGAGCTGTTTTTT.

V gene TRBV7-2 combines with J gene TRBJ2-1; TRBD2 might be the D (7 bases). This CDR3 has 17 residues. Germline lookup yields CDR1 SGHTA and CDR2 FQGNSA. Trimming took 0 bases from V and 10 from J, leaving 22 bases between them. Here the CDR3 DNA reads TGTGCCAGCAGCTTAGCCGGGGGGCCCCGTAACAATGAGGAGCAGTTCTTC. Encoded protein: CASSLAGGPRNNEEQFF.

The genes are TRBV7-8 and TRBJ2-2; D remains ambiguous. Germline V gene data show CDR1 as SGHVS and CDR2 as FQNEAQ. The CDR3 covers 12 residues. V dropped 5 bases and J dropped 3 bases, with 4 bases sitting between them. DNA for the CDR3: TGTGCCAGCAGCCCATACACCGGGGAGCTGTTTTTT. Its protein is CASSPYTGELFF.

The V gene is TRBV28, the J gene TRBJ2-7, with D perhaps TRBD1 (5 bases). Looked up from germline, CDR1 is MDHEN and CDR2 is SYDVKM. V lost 6 bases to trimming and J lost 0 bases, with 15 bases between them. This CDR3 is 15 amino acids long. The CDR3 DNA reads as TGTGCCAGCAGCCGCGGACACGCCGGCTCCTACGAGCAGTACTTC. It encodes CASSRGHAGSYEQYF.

This clone appeared a few times. The chain couples TRBV10-2 to TRBJ1-5; 8 nucleotides match TRBD1. The CDR3 totals 15 residues. J was trimmed by 4 bases and V by 0 bases; bases with no gene match: 2. Per the germline V gene, CDR1 is WSHSY and CDR2 is SAAADI. The chain's CDR3 is CASSESGQGNQPQHF. As DNA, the CDR3 is TGCGCCAGCAGTGAGTCCGGACAGGGTAATCAGCCCCAGCATTTT.

This rearrangement joins TRBV14 to TRBJ2-7; 10 bases map to TRBD2. This CDR3 comprises 16 residues. V lost 1 base, J lost 2 bases, and 5 bases stayed unmatched. Germline V lookup: CDR1 SGHDN, CDR2 FVKESK. The CDR3 reads CASSQVELAGPYEQYF. The CDR3 nucleotides are TGTGCCAGCAGCCAAGTGGAACTAGCGGGGCCCTACGAGCAGTACTTC. The whole variable domain, filled in from reference TRBV14 and TRBJ2-7, reads EAGVTQFPSHSVIEKGQTVTLRCDPISGHDNLYWYRRVMGKEIKFLLHFVKESKQDESGMPNNRFLAERTGGTYSTLKVQPAELEDSGVYFCASSQVELAGPYEQYFGPGTRLTVT.

The J gene is TRBJ2-3, the V gene TRBV5-1, with D perhaps matching TRBD2 (5 bases). Trimming took off 4 bases at V and 0 bases at J, with 12 bases between the two ends. Germline loops: CDR1 SGHRS, CDR2 YFSETQ. The CDR3 totals 15 residues. The DNA for the CDR3 is TGCGCCAGCAGCCCTGCCCGGACTAGCACAGATACGCAGTATTTT. This encodes CASSPARTSTDTQYF.

This clone was seen a few times. The V call is TRBV27, the J call TRBJ1-6; 7 bases map to TRBD1. Germline loops: CDR1 MNHEY, CDR2 SMNVEV (reference sequence). V dropped 5 bases and J dropped 6; count of bases not matched to a gene: 13. The CDR3 contains 17 residues. This CDR3 reads CASSPLRQGGTNSPLHF. The DNA for the CDR3 is TGTGCCAGCAGTCCGTTAAGACAGGGTGGAACTAATTCACCCCTCCACTTT.